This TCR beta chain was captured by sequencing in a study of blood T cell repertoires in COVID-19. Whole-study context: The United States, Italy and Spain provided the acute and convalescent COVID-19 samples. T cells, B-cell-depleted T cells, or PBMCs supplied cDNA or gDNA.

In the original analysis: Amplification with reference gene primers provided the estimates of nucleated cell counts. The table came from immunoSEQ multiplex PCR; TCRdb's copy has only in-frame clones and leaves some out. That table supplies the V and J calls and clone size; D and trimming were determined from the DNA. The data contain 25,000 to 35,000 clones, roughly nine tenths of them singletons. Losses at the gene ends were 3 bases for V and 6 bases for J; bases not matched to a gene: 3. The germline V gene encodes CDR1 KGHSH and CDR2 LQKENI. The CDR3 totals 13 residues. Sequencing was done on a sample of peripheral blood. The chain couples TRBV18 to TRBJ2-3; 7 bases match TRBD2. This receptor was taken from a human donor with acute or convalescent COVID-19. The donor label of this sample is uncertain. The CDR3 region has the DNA TGTGCCAGCTCACCCTCCGGGGGGGATACGCAGTATTTT. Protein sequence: CASSPSGGDTQYF.